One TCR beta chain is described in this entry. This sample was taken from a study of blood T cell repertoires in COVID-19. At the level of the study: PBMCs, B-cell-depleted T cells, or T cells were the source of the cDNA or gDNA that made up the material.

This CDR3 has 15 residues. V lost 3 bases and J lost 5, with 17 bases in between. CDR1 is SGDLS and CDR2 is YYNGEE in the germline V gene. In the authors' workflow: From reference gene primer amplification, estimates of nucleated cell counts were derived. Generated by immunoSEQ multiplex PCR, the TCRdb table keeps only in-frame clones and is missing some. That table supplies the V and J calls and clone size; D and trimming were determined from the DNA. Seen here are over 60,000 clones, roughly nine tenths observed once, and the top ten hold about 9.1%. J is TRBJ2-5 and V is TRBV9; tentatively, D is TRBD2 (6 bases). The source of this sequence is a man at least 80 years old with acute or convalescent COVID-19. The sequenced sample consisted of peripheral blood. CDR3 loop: CASSAAVRRGETQYF. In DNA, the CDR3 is TGTGCCAGCAGCGCGGCGGTCCGGAGGGGTGAGACCCAGTACTTC.